This entry lists 28 T cell receptor beta chains sequenced from one sample in a study of cytomegalovirus exposure and HLA in healthy donors. The PCR used 60 Vbeta and 13 Jbeta primers. This table comes from immunoSEQ multiplex PCR, and its TCRdb copy is limited to in-frame clones, with some not included. The sample contains 190,000 or so clones, 75% to 85% of which appear only once. Sequenced input: PBMCs. The receptors stem from a boy younger than 18 in good health and CMV-seronegative.

The chain combines TRBV19 with TRBJ1-5; D unclear. The CDR3 is made up of 17 amino acids. CDR1 LNHDA and CDR2 SQIVND come from the germline V gene (reference sequence). The ends were cut back, 0 bases at V and 0 bases at J, with 12 bases in the middle. The CDR3 coding sequence is TGTGCCAGTAGTATAGAGAGCGGCGGGTATAGCAATCAGCCCCAGCATTTT. Protein: CASSIESGGYSNQPQHF.

This chain links TRBV6-6 with TRBJ1-1; weak D call: TRBD1 (5 bases). Germline CDR1 and CDR2: MNHNY and SVGAGI (reference sequence). V lost 6 bases to trimming and J lost 0 bases, with 8 bases between them. This CDR3 is built from 13 residues. Here the CDR3 DNA reads TGTGCCAGCAGGTCAGGGCTGAACACTGAAGCTTTCTTT. Encoded protein: CASRSGLNTEAFF.

The chain combines TRBV5-4 with TRBJ2-7; 10 bases are shared with TRBD2. Germline CDR1 reads SGHNT; CDR2 reads YYREEE (reference sequence). There are 15 residues in the CDR3. V was clipped by 4 bases and J by 4 bases; unmatched bases: 8. CDR3 in DNA: TGTGCCAGCAGCCTAGGGGCTAGCGGGAGTTACGAGCAGTACTTC. Translated, it gives CASSLGASGSYEQYF.

The gene calls are TRBV28 and TRBJ1-2; D remains unclear. V lost 2 bases to trimming and J lost 1 base, with 8 bases between them. Germline V gene lookup returns CDR1 MDHEN and CDR2 SYDVKM. The CDR3 has 14 amino acids. CDR3 sequence (DNA): TGTGCCAGCAGTTTAAGCGGAAATAACTATGGCTACACCTTC. This translates into CASSLSGNNYGYTF.

This clone was detected only a few times. The J gene is TRBJ2-1, the V gene TRBV5-5; D possibly corresponds to TRBD2 (5 bases). CDR1 is SGHKS, CDR2 YYEKEE, per germline (reference sequence). The V end was cut by 0 bases, the J end by 4 bases, with 11 bases between. This CDR3 spans 15 amino acids. DNA of the CDR3: TGTGCCAGCAGCTTGGAAGGGAGCGGATACAATGAGCAGTTCTTC. Its translation: CASSLEGSGYNEQFF.

J is TRBJ2-5 and V is TRBV11-3, with 8 nucleotides matching TRBD2. CDR3 length: 14 amino acids. From germline, CDR1 is SGHNT and CDR2 YENEEA. The J segment lost 5 bases and the V segment lost 6 bases, leaving 8 bases of the junction unmatched. The DNA of the CDR3 is TGTGCCAGCAGTCCGACGGGGGGGTCTGAGACCCAGTACTTC. Amino acid sequence: CASSPTGGSETQYF.

This clone was detected only once. The V and J genes are TRBV5-1 and TRBJ2-1; a weak D match, TRBD2 (7 bases). Trimming took off 7 bases at V and 8 bases at J, with 19 bases between the two ends. Germline CDR1 SGHRS, CDR2 YFSETQ. The CDR3 spans 14 residues. The CDR3, as DNA: TGCGCCAGCCAACGGGGGGCCCGCTTCGATGAGCAGTTCTTC. This codes for CASQRGARFDEQFF.

This clone was counted a single time. The chain has TRBV10-3 and TRBJ1-5, with 9 bases aligning to TRBD1. CDR1 is ENHRY and CDR2 is SYGVKD in the germline V gene. The length of the CDR3 is 14 residues. The ends lost 4 bases at V and 4 bases at J; junction bases unmatched: 2. CDR3 protein: CAISAGQGNQPQHF. The CDR3 nucleotides are TGTGCCATCAGTGCTGGACAGGGGAATCAGCCCCAGCATTTT.

This chain connects TRBV29-1 to TRBJ2-3, with a possible D match to TRBD1 (6 bases). Germline assignment: CDR1 SQVTM and CDR2 ANQGSEA. Trimming removed 5 bases from V and 4 bases from J, with 13 bases in between. CDR3 length: 13 amino acids. Written as DNA, the CDR3 is TGCAGCGTTAGAACAGGGTGGGCAGATACGCAGTATTTT. Translating gives CSVRTGWADTQYF.

The chain links TRBV28 to TRBJ1-5, with 7 bases aligning to TRBD1. Looked up from germline, CDR1 is MDHEN and CDR2 is SYDVKM. CDR3 length: 14 residues. J was trimmed by 4 bases and V by 3 bases; bases with no gene match: 3. The CDR3 region has the DNA TGTGCCAGCAGTTTGACAGGGACAAATCAGCCCCAGCATTTT. Translation: CASSLTGTNQPQHF.

V and J are TRBV6-1 and TRBJ2-2; a possible D gene is TRBD2 (5 bases). The CDR3 length is 11 residues. Per the germline V gene, CDR1 is MNHNS and CDR2 is SASEGT. V gave up 8 bases and J gave up 5 bases, with 6 bases separating them. The chain's CDR3 is CASPGTGELFF. The CDR3 DNA follows: TGTGCCAGCCCGGGAACCGGGGAGCTGTTTTTT.

The V and J genes are TRBV12-5 and TRBJ1-2; D gene uncertain. This CDR3 comprises 14 residues. Trimming took 0 bases from V and 7 from J, leaving 12 bases between them. Germline CDR1 reads LGHNT; CDR2 reads FRNRAP. The CDR3 spells CASGLVGDSSGYTF. CDR3 DNA: TGTGCTAGTGGTTTGGTCGGGGATTCGTCTGGCTACACCTTC.

CDR3 sequence reads: CASTRGTGELFF. The CDR3 DNA reads as TGTGCCAGCACCCGGGGGACCGGGGAGCTGTTTTTT. This chain joins TRBV6-5 and TRBJ2-2; the D gene is possibly TRBD2 (6 bases). V lost 7 bases to trimming and J lost 5 bases, with 8 bases between them. Germline loops: CDR1 MNHEY, CDR2 SVGAGI. This CDR3 contains 12 residues.

The chain has TRBV27 and TRBJ1-1; the D gene is possibly TRBD1 (6 bases). CDR3 length: 14 residues. CDR1 MNHEY and CDR2 SMNVEV come from the germline V gene (reference sequence). V gave up 0 bases and J gave up 4 bases, with 9 bases separating them. CDR3 bases: TGTGCCAGCAGTTTATCAACAGGGACCACTGAAGCTTTCTTT. Translating it yields CASSLSTGTTEAFF.

This clone came up a few times. The V call is TRBV5-4, the J call TRBJ2-5; weak D call: TRBD2 (7 bases). The CDR3 extends over 15 amino acids. Between the trimmed V and J ends, which lost 3 bases and 5 bases, there was a span of 17 bases. In germline, CDR1 is SGHNT, CDR2 YYREEE (reference sequence). CDR3 coding DNA: TGTGCCAGCAGCTCCTTGGGGGGGGCTATGGAGACCCAGTACTTC. Translating it yields CASSSLGGAMETQYF.

This clone came up a few times. The rearrangement uses TRBV1 and TRBJ2-7; the table gives TRBD2 as D, unverified against the DNA. TRBV1 is an annotated pseudogene. There are 18 residues in the CDR3. The CDR3 DNA reads as TGCACCAGCAGCCTACCCAATACCATTGGACTAGGGGGATACGAGCAGTACTTC. This codes for CTSSLPNTIGLGGYEQYF.

The V call is TRBV5-4, the J call TRBJ2-3, with TRBD1 matching over 9 bases. Germline CDR1 and CDR2: SGHNT and YYREEE (reference sequence). CDR3 length: 14 residues. The V and J ends lost 5 bases and 6 bases, in that order; junction bases with no gene match: 7. The CDR3 region is CASRRDRAADTQYF. Written as DNA, the CDR3 is TGTGCCAGCAGGCGGGACAGGGCTGCGGATACGCAGTATTTT.

The rearrangement joins TRBV5-5 to TRBJ1-1, with 7 bases identical to TRBD1. This CDR3 is built from 14 residues. Germline V lookup: CDR1 SGHKS, CDR2 YYEKEE (reference sequence). J gave up 3 bases and V 5 bases, and 7 bases lay outside the gene matches. The CDR3 region is CASRMTGSDTEAFF. The CDR3, as DNA: TGTGCCAGCAGGATGACAGGGTCAGACACTGAAGCTTTCTTT. The full variable domain, rest sourced from reference TRBV5-5 and TRBJ1-1, is DAGVTQSPTHLIKTRGQQVTLRCSPISGHKSVSWYQQVLGQGPQFIFQYYEKEERGRGNFPDRFSARQFPNYSSELNVNALLLGDSALYLCASRMTGSDTEAFFGQGTRLTVV.

The CDR3 reads CASSYLSVHTEAFF. DNA for the CDR3: TGTGCCAGCAGTTACTTGTCGGTACACACTGAAGCTTTCTTT. This rearrangement joins TRBV6-5 to TRBJ1-1; D call uncertain. The CDR3 is 14 amino acids. CDR1 and CDR2 from the germline V gene are MNHEY and SVGAGI. The V and J ends lost 1 base and 3 bases respectively, with 9 bases between them.

The rearrangement joins TRBV7-2 to TRBJ2-5, with no clear D. Gene TRBJ2-7 matches the end of the DNA better, so the J call may be wrong. This CDR3 contains 14 residues. Germline CDR1 and CDR2: SGHTA and FQGNSA. CDR3 amino acids: CASSLERLNYEQYF. The CDR3, as DNA: TGTGCCAGCAGCTTAGAACGTCTTAACTACGAGCAGTACTTC.

On this clone: Other DNA sequences in this specimen translate into the identical CDR3. The DNA of the CDR3 is TGTGCCAGCAGTGACTCTGAGGGGGGGACAGATACGCAGTATTTT. Its translation is CASSDSEGGTDTQYF. V is TRBV6-4 and J is TRBJ2-3, with D possibly matching TRBD2 (7 bases). V lost 0 bases, J lost 3 bases, and 10 bases lay in between. Germline CDR1 and CDR2: MRHNA and SNTAGT. The CDR3 consists of 15 residues.

The rearrangement links TRBV5-1 to TRBJ2-7; 11 bases are shared with TRBD2. With 1 base clipped from V and 1 base from J, the junction kept 10 bases outside the gene matches. This CDR3 comprises 18 residues. The germline V gene encodes CDR1 SGHRS and CDR2 YFSETQ. This chain's CDR3 is CASSLRGATSGVSYEQYF. The CDR3 DNA reads as TGCGCCAGCAGCTTGCGAGGGGCGACTAGCGGGGTATCCTACGAGCAGTACTTC. Filled out from reference TRBV5-1 and TRBJ2-7, the complete variable domain reads KAGVTQTPRYLIKTRGQQVTLSCSPISGHRSVSWYQQTPGQGLQFLFEYFSETQRNKGNFPGRFSGRQFSNSRSEMNVSTLELGDSALYLCASSLRGATSGVSYEQYFGPGTRLTVT.

This clone was observed a few times. This chain joins TRBV6-1 and TRBJ2-4; maybe TRBD1 (6 bases). Per germline, CDR1 MNHNS and CDR2 SASEGT. The CDR3 has 15 residues. Trimming took off 2 bases at V and 3 bases at J, with 11 bases between the two ends. The CDR3 loop is CASSEQTGGKNIQYF. CDR3 DNA: TGTGCCAGCAGTGAACAGACAGGAGGCAAAAACATTCAGTACTTC.

This chain connects TRBV7-3 to TRBJ1-5; D not certain. Germline V CDR1 and CDR2: SGHTA, FQGTGA. This CDR3 region has 16 residues. V was cut by 2 bases and J by 0 bases, with 11 bases left in between. CDR3 amino acids: CASSLYPGLSNQPQHF. The CDR3 DNA sequence: TGTGCCAGCAGCTTATATCCAGGTCTTAGCAATCAGCCCCAGCATTTT.

V and J are TRBV7-2 and TRBJ2-5, with 12 bases matching TRBD2. CDR3 length: 15 residues. J lost 9 bases, V lost 2 bases, and 7 bases had no gene match. Germline V gene data show CDR1 as SGHTA and CDR2 as FQGNSA. The CDR3 region is CASSLRLAGGVSQYF. The CDR3 nucleotides read TGTGCCAGCAGCTTAAGGCTAGCGGGGGGGGTATCCCAGTACTTC.

The genes are TRBV29-1 and TRBJ2-4; 9 nucleotides agree with TRBD2. With 1 base clipped from V and 7 bases from J, the junction kept 8 bases outside the gene matches. CDR3 size: 15 residues. In germline, CDR1 is SQVTM, CDR2 ANQGSEA. The CDR3 DNA reads as TGCAGCGTTGAAGTCCCAGCGGGGGGAAGTAACATTCAGTACTTC. Amino acid sequence: CSVEVPAGGSNIQYF.

This clone appeared a few times. This rearrangement joins TRBV29-1 to TRBJ2-7; D remains ambiguous. The ends were cut back, 4 bases at V and 5 bases at J, with 15 bases in the middle. The CDR3 is 13 residues long. CDR1 SQVTM and CDR2 ANQGSEA come from the germline V gene. CDR3 bases: TGCAGCGTTGGTTCCAGGTTAAGAGACGAGCAGTACTTC. Translated, it gives CSVGSRLRDEQYF.

The V gene is TRBV28, the J gene TRBJ2-7, with 7 bases lining up with TRBD1. The CDR3 covers 16 residues. With 3 bases clipped from V and 0 bases from J, the junction kept 8 bases outside the gene matches. Germline-derived CDR1 and CDR2 are MDHEN and SYDVKM. The CDR3 is CASSFQGESYSYEQYF. The CDR3 DNA sequence: TGTGCCAGCAGTTTTCAGGGGGAATCGTACTCCTACGAGCAGTACTTC.